This is a list of T cell receptor beta chains from one sample in a study of blood T cell repertoires in COVID-19. Assay: immunoSEQ multiplex PCR; the TCRdb copy retains only in-frame clones and omits some. The sample carries over 10,000 clones, 88% recorded once. The sequenced sample consisted of peripheral blood. The receptors stem from a human donor in a cohort sampled during active COVID-19. Both conserved end residues are part of each CDR3. A D gene is named only where the DNA matches it firmly. Expanded clones get a size class; other rows say once, few or many, or leave the size out.

CDR3 DNA: TGTGCCACTAAGACTAGGCTCGACAATGAGCAGTTCTTC
CDR3 protein: CATKTRLDNEQFF
clone size: .
V gene: TRBV19
J gene: TRBJ2-1
D gene: .

CDR3 DNA: TGTGCCAGCGCCCGGGACAGGGTAGGCTATGGCTACACCTTC
CDR3 protein: CASARDRVGYGYTF
clone size: .
V gene: TRBV18
J gene: TRBJ1-2
D gene: TRBD1

CDR3 DNA: TGTGCCATCAGTGAGTCACAGGGTTATGGCTACACCTTC
CDR3 protein: CAISESQGYGYTF
clone size: .
V gene: TRBV10-3
J gene: TRBJ1-2
D gene: .

CDR3 DNA: TGTGCCAGCAGCGTGATGGCCCCAGGGATTATTGAGCAGTTCTTC
CDR3 protein: CASSVMAPGIIEQFF
clone size: medium-sized
V gene: TRBV7-9
J gene: TRBJ2-1
D gene: .

CDR3 DNA: TGCGCCAGCAGCTTGGCCGGTAGGGGGTACGAGCAGTACTTC
CDR3 protein: CASSLAGRGYEQYF
clone size: .
V gene: TRBV5-1
J gene: TRBJ2-7
D gene: .

CDR3 DNA: TGTGCCTGGAGTCCGGCTAGCGGCGGATCCTACGAGCAGTACTTC
CDR3 protein: CAWSPASGGSYEQYF
clone size: .
V gene: TRBV30
J gene: TRBJ2-7
D gene: TRBD2

CDR3 DNA: TGTGCCAGTAGTATAGCTGGGGGGACTAATGAAAAACTGTTTTTT
CDR3 protein: CASSIAGGTNEKLFF
clone size: once
V gene: TRBV19
J gene: TRBJ1-4
D gene: .

CDR3 DNA: TGTGCCAGCAGCCCCCTAGCGGGGGGAAAAGAGACCCAGTACTTC
CDR3 protein: CASSPLAGGKETQYF
clone size: .
V gene: TRBV21-1
J gene: TRBJ2-5
D gene: .

CDR3 DNA: TGTGCCAGCAGCCACCAGGGGGGCGGAAACACCATATATTTT
CDR3 protein: CASSHQGGGNTIYF
clone size: once
V gene: TRBV14
J gene: TRBJ1-3
D gene: TRBD1

CDR3 DNA: TGTGCCAGCAGCTCGAAAAGGGGATATAGCAATCAGCCCCAGCATTTT
CDR3 protein: CASSSKRGYSNQPQHF
clone size: .
V gene: TRBV7-8
J gene: TRBJ1-5
D gene: .

CDR3 DNA: TGTGCCAGCAGCTTGCTTGAGGGGGTTAATGAAAAACTGTTTTTT
CDR3 protein: CASSLLEGVNEKLFF
clone size: .
V gene: TRBV5-4
J gene: TRBJ1-4
D gene: .

CDR3 DNA: TGTGCCAGCAGCCGCGCATATTATCAGAGGGACATCGGTGGGGACTATGGCTACACCTTC
CDR3 protein: CASSRAYYQRDIGGDYGYTF
clone size: .
V gene: TRBV6-2/TRBV6-3
J gene: TRBJ1-2
D gene: .

CDR3 DNA: TGTGCCAGCAAGGGAATGGCGGGAGGGTACAATGAGCAGTTCTTC
CDR3 protein: CASKGMAGGYNEQFF
clone size: few
V gene: TRBV6-5
J gene: TRBJ2-1
D gene: TRBD2

CDR3 DNA: TGTGCCAGCAGTTTATTCTCCCTAGAGGCGGCGAACACCGGGGAGCTGTTTTTT
CDR3 protein: CASSLFSLEAANTGELFF
clone size: .
V gene: TRBV28
J gene: TRBJ2-2
D gene: .

CDR3 DNA: TGCGCCAGCAGCCTATACACCGAGCAGCGGGGACCCAATCAGCCCCAGCATTTT
CDR3 protein: CASSLYTEQRGPNQPQHF
clone size: once
V gene: TRBV4-1
J gene: TRBJ1-5
D gene: .

CDR3 DNA: TGTGCCAGCAGCACCGGGACTAGTACGTTTGATGAGCAGTTCTTC
CDR3 protein: CASSTGTSTFDEQFF
clone size: .
V gene: TRBV7-2
J gene: TRBJ2-1
D gene: TRBD2

CDR3 DNA: TGTGCCAGCAGACAGACTAGCGGGAGGGCCAAGTCCTACAATGAGCAGTTCTTC
CDR3 protein: CASRQTSGRAKSYNEQFF
clone size: once
V gene: TRBV5-4
J gene: TRBJ2-1
D gene: TRBD2

CDR3 DNA: TGTGCCAGCAGTTTACAGGGGGACCAGCCCCAGCATTTT
CDR3 protein: CASSLQGDQPQHF
clone size: .
V gene: TRBV6-2/TRBV6-3
J gene: TRBJ1-5
D gene: TRBD1

CDR3 DNA: TGTGCCAGCAGCCTCCGTGTGGCCAAAAACATTCAGTACTTC
CDR3 protein: CASSLRVAKNIQYF
clone size: .
V gene: TRBV5-6
J gene: TRBJ2-4
D gene: .

CDR3 DNA: TGTGCCAGCAGCTTGACCGGGACAAGTACCTACGAGCAGTACTTC
CDR3 protein: CASSLTGTSTYEQYF
clone size: once
V gene: TRBV7-9
J gene: TRBJ2-7
D gene: .

CDR3 DNA: TGTGCCAGTAGTGCAACAGGGAGCTCCTACGAGCAGTACTTC
CDR3 protein: CASSATGSSYEQYF
clone size: once
V gene: TRBV19
J gene: TRBJ2-7
D gene: .

CDR3 DNA: TGTGCCAGCAGCCCGGGACAGTCACAAGGGGAAAAACTGTTTTTT
CDR3 protein: CASSPGQSQGEKLFF
clone size: .
V gene: TRBV5-4
J gene: TRBJ1-4
D gene: TRBD1

CDR3 DNA: TGCGCCAGCAGCTTGTCTAGACAGGGGTCCCGCATTCAGTATGGCCAGTACTTC
CDR3 protein: CASSLSRQGSRIQYGQYF
clone size: .
V gene: TRBV5-1
J gene: TRBJ2-5
D gene: TRBD1

CDR3 DNA: TGTGCCAGCAGTGAATTAAAGGGGGCTTTCTTT
CDR3 protein: CASSELKGAFF
clone size: .
V gene: TRBV6-1
J gene: TRBJ1-1
D gene: .

CDR3 DNA: TGTGCCAGCAGTCAATCCGGGACTAGCCAGGAGACCCAGTACTTC
CDR3 protein: CASSQSGTSQETQYF
clone size: .
V gene: TRBV6-5
J gene: TRBJ2-5
D gene: TRBD2

CDR3 DNA: TGTGCCATCAGTGAGGGACAGGGGGATCAGCCCCAGCATTTT
CDR3 protein: CAISEGQGDQPQHF
clone size: .
V gene: TRBV10-3
J gene: TRBJ1-5
D gene: TRBD1

CDR3 DNA: TGTGCCAGCAGCCCCTCGCCAACGGGGGAAAAACTGTTTTTT
CDR3 protein: CASSPSPTGEKLFF
clone size: .
V gene: TRBV7-9
J gene: TRBJ1-4
D gene: .

CDR3 DNA: TGTGCCAGCAGTTACTCGGTTGGCAGGGGTAACCCACCCCTCCACTTT
CDR3 protein: CASSYSVGRGNPPLHF
clone size: once
V gene: TRBV6-5
J gene: TRBJ1-6
D gene: .

CDR3 DNA: TGCGCCAGCAGCCAAGAAAGCGCGGCGGATACGCAGTATTTT
CDR3 protein: CASSQESAADTQYF
clone size: .
V gene: TRBV4-1
J gene: TRBJ2-3
D gene: .

CDR3 DNA: TGTGCCAGCAGTTTAACCCTAGCGGGGAGGAGGGAGCTGTTTTTT
CDR3 protein: CASSLTLAGRRELFF
clone size: .
V gene: TRBV6-2/TRBV6-3
J gene: TRBJ2-2
D gene: TRBD2

CDR3 DNA: TGCGCCAGCAGCTTGGCCGGGGACTTGACCTACGAGCAGTACTTC
CDR3 protein: CASSLAGDLTYEQYF
clone size: .
V gene: TRBV5-1
J gene: TRBJ2-7
D gene: .

CDR3 DNA: TGTGCCAGCAGCCCGGGGGGGATTAGCAATCAGCCCCAGCATTTT
CDR3 protein: CASSPGGISNQPQHF
clone size: .
V gene: TRBV11-2
J gene: TRBJ1-5
D gene: .

CDR3 DNA: TGTGCCAGCTCACAGGGGGCGCGGGAGACCCAGTACTTC
CDR3 protein: CASSQGARETQYF
clone size: .
V gene: TRBV18
J gene: TRBJ2-5
D gene: TRBD1

CDR3 DNA: TGTGCCAGCAGTCGGGACAGGGCCCCCTTTTCGGCCCAGTACTTC
CDR3 protein: CASSRDRAPFSAQYF
clone size: .
V gene: TRBV6-2/TRBV6-3
J gene: TRBJ2-5
D gene: TRBD1

CDR3 DNA: TGTGCCAGCACCGGACAGGGTCGGACCGGGGAGCTGTTTTTT
CDR3 protein: CASTGQGRTGELFF
clone size: .
V gene: TRBV5-6
J gene: TRBJ2-2
D gene: TRBD1

CDR3 DNA: TGTGCCAGCCGCTCACTAGCGGGCACAGATACGCAGTATTTT
CDR3 protein: CASRSLAGTDTQYF
clone size: .
V gene: TRBV18
J gene: TRBJ2-3
D gene: TRBD2

CDR3 DNA: TGTGCCAGCAGCTTAGGTTTTTCGGCCGGGGAGCTGTTTTTT
CDR3 protein: CASSLGFSAGELFF
clone size: .
V gene: TRBV11-2
J gene: TRBJ2-2
D gene: .

CDR3 DNA: TGTGCCAGCAGTGTGCAGGGGGCGGCAGATACGCAGTATTTT
CDR3 protein: CASSVQGAADTQYF
clone size: .
V gene: TRBV2
J gene: TRBJ2-3
D gene: TRBD1